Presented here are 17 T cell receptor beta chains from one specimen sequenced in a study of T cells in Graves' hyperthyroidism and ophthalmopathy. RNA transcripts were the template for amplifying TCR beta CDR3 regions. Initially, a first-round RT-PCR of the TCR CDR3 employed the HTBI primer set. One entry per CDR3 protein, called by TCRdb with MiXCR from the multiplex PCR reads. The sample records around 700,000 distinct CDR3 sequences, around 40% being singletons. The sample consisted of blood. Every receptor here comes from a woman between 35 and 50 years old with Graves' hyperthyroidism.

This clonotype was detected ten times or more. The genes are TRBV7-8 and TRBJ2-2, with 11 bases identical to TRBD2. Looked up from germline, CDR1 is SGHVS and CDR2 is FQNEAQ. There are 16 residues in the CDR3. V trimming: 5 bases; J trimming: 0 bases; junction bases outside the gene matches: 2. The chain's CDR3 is CASSRTSGSNTGELFF. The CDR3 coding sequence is TGTGCCAGCAGCCGGACTAGCGGGTCGAACACCGGGGAGCTGTTTTTT.

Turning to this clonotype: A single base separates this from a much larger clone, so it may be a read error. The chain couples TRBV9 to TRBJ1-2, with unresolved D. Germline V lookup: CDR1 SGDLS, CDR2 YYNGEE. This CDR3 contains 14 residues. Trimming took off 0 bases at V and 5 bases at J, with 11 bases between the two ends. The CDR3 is CASSVVESDYGYTF. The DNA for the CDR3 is TGTGCCAGCAGCGTAGTTGAAAGCGATTATGGCTACACCTTC.

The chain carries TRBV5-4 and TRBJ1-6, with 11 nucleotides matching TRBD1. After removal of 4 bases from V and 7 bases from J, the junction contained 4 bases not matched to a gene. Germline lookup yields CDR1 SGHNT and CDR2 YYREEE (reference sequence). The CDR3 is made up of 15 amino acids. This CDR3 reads CASSERTGGNSPLHF. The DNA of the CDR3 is TGTGCCAGCAGCGAAAGGACAGGGGGCAATTCACCCCTCCACTTT. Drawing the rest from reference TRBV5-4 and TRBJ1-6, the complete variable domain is ETGVTQSPTHLIKTRGQQVTLRCSSQSGHNTVSWYQQALGQGPQFIFQYYREEENGRGNFPPRFSGLQFPNYSSELNVNALELDDSALYLCASSERTGGNSPLHFGNGTRLTVT.

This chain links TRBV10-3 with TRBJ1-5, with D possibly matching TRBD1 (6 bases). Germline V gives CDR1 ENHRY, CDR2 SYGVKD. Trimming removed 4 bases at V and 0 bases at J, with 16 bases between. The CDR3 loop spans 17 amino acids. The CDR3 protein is CAISAGGSGDSNQPQHF. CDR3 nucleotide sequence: TGTGCCATCAGTGCGGGGGGCTCGGGCGATAGCAATCAGCCCCAGCATTTT.

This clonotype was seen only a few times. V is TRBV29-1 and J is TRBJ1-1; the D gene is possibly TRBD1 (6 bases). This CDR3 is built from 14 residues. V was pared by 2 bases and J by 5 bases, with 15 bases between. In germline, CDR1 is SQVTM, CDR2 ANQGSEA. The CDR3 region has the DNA TGCAGCGTTGAACTGCAGGGAGGGGGAACTGAAGCTTTCTTT. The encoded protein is CSVELQGGGTEAFF.

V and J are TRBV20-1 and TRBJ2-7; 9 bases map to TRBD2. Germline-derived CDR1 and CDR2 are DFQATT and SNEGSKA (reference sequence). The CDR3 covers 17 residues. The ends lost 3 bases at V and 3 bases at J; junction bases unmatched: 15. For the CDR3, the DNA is TGCAGTGCTAGTGGGCTAGCGGGGACTACGGTGGGCTACGAGCAGTACTTC. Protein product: CSASGLAGTTVGYEQYF.

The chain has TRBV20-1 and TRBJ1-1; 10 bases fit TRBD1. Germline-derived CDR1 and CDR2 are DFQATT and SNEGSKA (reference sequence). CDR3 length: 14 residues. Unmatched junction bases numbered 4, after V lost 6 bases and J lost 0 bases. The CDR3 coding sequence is TGCAGTGCACGGACAGGGGGGATGAACACTGAAGCTTTCTTT. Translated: CSARTGGMNTEAFF.

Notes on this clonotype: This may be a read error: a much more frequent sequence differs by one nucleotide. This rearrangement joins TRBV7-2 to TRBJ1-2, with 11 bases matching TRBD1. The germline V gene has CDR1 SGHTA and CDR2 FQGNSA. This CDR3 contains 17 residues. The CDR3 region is CASSPAGTGGLNYRYTF. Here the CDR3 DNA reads TGTGCCAGCAGTCCAGCCGGGACAGGGGGGCTTAACTATCGCTACACCTTC.

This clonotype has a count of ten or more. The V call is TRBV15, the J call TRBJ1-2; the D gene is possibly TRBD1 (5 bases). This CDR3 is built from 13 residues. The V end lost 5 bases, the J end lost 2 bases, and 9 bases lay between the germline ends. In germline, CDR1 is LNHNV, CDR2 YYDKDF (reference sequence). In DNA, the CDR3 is TGTGCCACCAGCTCACAGGAGAACTATGGCTACACCTTC. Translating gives CATSSQENYGYTF. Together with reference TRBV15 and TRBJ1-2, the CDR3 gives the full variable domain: DAMVIQNPRYQVTQFGKPVTLSCSQTLNHNVMYWYQQKSSQAPKLLFHYYDKDFNNEADTPDNFQSRRPNTSFCFLDIRSPGLGDTAMYLCATSSQENYGYTFGSGTRLTVV.

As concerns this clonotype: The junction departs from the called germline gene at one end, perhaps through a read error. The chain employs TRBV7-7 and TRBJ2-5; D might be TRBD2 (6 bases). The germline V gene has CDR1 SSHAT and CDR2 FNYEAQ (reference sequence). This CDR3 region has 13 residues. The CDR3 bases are TGTGCTAGCAGCCCCCGGGGAGCGGGGACCCAGTACTTC. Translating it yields CASSPRGAGTQYF.

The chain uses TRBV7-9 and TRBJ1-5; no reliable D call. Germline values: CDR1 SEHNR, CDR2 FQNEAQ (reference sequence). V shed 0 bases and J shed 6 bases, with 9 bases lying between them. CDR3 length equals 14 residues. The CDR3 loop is CASSLASIGQPQHF. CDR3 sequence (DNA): TGTGCCAGCAGCTTAGCGTCGATAGGTCAGCCCCAGCATTTT.

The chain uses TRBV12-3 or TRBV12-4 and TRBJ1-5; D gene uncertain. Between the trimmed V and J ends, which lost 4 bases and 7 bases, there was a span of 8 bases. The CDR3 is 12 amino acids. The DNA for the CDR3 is TGTGCCAGCAGTTCGATGGCGCAGCCCCAGCATTTT. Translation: CASSSMAQPQHF.

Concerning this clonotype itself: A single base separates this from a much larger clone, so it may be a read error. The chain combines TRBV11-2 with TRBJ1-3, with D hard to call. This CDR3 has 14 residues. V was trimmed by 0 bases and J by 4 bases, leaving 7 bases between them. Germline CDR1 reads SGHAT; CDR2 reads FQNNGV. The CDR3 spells CASSLEEGGNTIYF. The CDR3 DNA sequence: TGTGCCAGCAGCTTAGAAGAGGGCGGAAACACCATATATTTT.

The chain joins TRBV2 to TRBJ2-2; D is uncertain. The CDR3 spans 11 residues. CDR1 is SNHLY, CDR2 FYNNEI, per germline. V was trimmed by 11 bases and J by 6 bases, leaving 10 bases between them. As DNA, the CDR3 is TGTGCCTCCGAGGCCCCCGGGGAGCTGTTTTTT. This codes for CASEAPGELFF.

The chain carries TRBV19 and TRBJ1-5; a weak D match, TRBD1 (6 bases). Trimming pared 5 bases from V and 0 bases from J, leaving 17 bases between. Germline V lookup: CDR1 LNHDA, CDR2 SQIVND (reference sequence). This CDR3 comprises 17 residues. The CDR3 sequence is CASSLVWGQNSNQPQHF. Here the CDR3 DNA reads TGTGCCAGTAGTCTCGTCTGGGGACAAAATAGCAATCAGCCCCAGCATTTT.

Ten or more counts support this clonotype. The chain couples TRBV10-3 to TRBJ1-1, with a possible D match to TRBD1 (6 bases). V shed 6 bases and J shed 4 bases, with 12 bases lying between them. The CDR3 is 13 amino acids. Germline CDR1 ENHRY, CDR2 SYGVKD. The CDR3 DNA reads TGTGCCATCAGAACAGCGGGGGCCACTGAAGCTTTCTTT. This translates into CAIRTAGATEAFF.

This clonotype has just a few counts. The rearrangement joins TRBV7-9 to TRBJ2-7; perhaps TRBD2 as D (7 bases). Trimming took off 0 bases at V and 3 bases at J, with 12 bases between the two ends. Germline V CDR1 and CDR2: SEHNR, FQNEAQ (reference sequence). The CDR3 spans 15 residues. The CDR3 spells CASSLARGAHYEQYF. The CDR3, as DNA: TGTGCCAGCAGCTTAGCCCGGGGGGCCCACTACGAGCAGTACTTC.